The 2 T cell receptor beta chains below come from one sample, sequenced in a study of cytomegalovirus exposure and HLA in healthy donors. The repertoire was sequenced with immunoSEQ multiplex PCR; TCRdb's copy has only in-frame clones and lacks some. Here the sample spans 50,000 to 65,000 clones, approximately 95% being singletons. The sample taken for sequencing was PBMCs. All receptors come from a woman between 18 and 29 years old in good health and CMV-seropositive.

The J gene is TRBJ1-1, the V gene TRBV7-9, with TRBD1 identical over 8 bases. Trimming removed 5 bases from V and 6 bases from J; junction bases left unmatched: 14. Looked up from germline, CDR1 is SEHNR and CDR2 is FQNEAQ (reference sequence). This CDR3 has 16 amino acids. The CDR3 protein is CASSPDRDLVGAEAFF. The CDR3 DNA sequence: TGTGCCAGCAGCCCGGACAGGGATTTGGTTGGCGCTGAAGCTTTCTTT.

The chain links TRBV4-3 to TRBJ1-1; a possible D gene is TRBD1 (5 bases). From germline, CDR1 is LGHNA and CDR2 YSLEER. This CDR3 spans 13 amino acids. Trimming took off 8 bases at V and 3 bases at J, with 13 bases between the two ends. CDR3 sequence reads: CASGVWGDTEAFF. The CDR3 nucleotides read TGCGCCAGCGGAGTTTGGGGGGACACTGAAGCTTTCTTT.